These T cell receptor beta chains were read from a single sample in a study of cytomegalovirus exposure and HLA in healthy donors. Some clones are missing from TCRdb's copy, which holds only in-frame ones; the method was immunoSEQ multiplex PCR. The sample shows more than 150,000 clones, 88% of them seen only once. Sequenced: PBMCs. These receptors were collected from a man aged 18 to 30 in good health and CMV-seronegative. The CDR3 runs from the conserved cysteine through the conserved F or W. Each record gives: J gene, D gene, V gene, clone size, CDR3 DNA, CDR3 protein. D genes are given only for firm matches. Only part of the rows carry a size: once, few, many, or a class if the clone is expanded.

>TRBJ2-1|TRBD2|TRBV28|once
TGTGCCAGCAGTTTATCGGCACTTAGCGGGAGGTCCCGGGGTGAGCAGTTCTTC
CASSLSALSGRSRGEQFF
>TRBJ1-2|NA|TRBV29-1|NA
TGCAGCGTTTCGGGTTTTGCTAACTATGGCTACACCTTC
CSVSGFANYGYTF
>TRBJ2-1|NA|TRBV5-1|NA
TGCGCCAGCAGCTCAACAGGGGGGGAGTACTACAATGAGCAGTTCTTC
CASSSTGGEYYNEQFF
>TRBJ1-5|NA|TRBV18|NA
TGTGCCAGCTCACCCGCGAATAGCAATCAGCCCCAGCATTTT
CASSPANSNQPQHF
>TRBJ1-2|TRBD1|TRBV7-8|NA
TGTGCCAGCAGCACGCGACAGGGTGATGGCTACACCTTC
CASSTRQGDGYTF
>TRBJ2-1|NA|TRBV27|NA
TGTGCCAGCAGTTTTCTTGGGGGGTTCAATGAGCAGTTCTTC
CASSFLGGFNEQFF
>TRBJ1-1|NA|TRBV2|NA
TGTGCCAGCCGACTGGGTCAAACTAGGAACACTGAAGCTTTCTTT
CASRLGQTRNTEAFF
>TRBJ2-3|NA|TRBV7-2|NA
TGTGCCAGCAGCTTAGCGGGGACTTCGAGCACAGATACGCAGTATTTT
CASSLAGTSSTDTQYF
>TRBJ1-2|NA|TRBV5-4|NA
TGTGCCAGCAGCGTAAACAGTAACTATGGCTACACCTTC
CASSVNSNYGYTF
>TRBJ2-7|NA|TRBV4-2|few
TGTGCCAGCAGTCCCCAGGTAGCGGACTACGAGCAGTACTTC
CASSPQVADYEQYF
>TRBJ1-5|TRBD1|TRBV10-3|NA
TGTGCCACAGGGACAGAGGGACAGCCCCAGCATTTT
CATGTEGQPQHF
>TRBJ2-1|TRBD1|TRBV7-2|once
TGTGCCAGCAGCCCCATAGGGGGCAGTGAGCAGTTCTTC
CASSPIGGSEQFF
>TRBJ1-2|TRBD1|TRBV25-1|NA
TGTGCCAGCAGTAAATATTGGGGACAGGGAGAGGGCGGCTACACCTTC
CASSKYWGQGEGGYTF
>TRBJ1-1|TRBD1|TRBV29-1|NA
TGCAGCGGGCCGACAGGGGTTATGAACACTGAAGCTTTCTTT
CSGPTGVMNTEAFF
>TRBJ1-1|NA|TRBV4-1|NA
TGCGCCAGCAGCCAAGGTGGAGGGGAAATGAACACTGAAGCTTTCTTT
CASSQGGGEMNTEAFF
>TRBJ1-1|NA|TRBV19|NA
TGTGCCAGTAGTATCAGGGTTGGGAACACTGAAGCTTTCTTT
CASSIRVGNTEAFF
>TRBJ2-2|NA|TRBV5-1|NA
TGCGCCAGCAGCTTGGCAGTAGCGGTTAACACCGGGGAGCTGTTTTTT
CASSLAVAVNTGELFF
>TRBJ2-2|NA|TRBV6-5|few
TGTGCCAGCACCGGCGGGGCGAACACCGGGGAGCTGTTTTTT
CASTGGANTGELFF
>TRBJ2-7|NA|TRBV18|NA
TGTGCCAGCTCACCGGTCGCGGACAACTACGAGCAGTACTTC
CASSPVADNYEQYF
>TRBJ2-3|TRBD2|TRBV5-6|NA
TGTGCCAGCAGCTTAGCTAGCGGGGGGGCGGATACGCAGTATTTT
CASSLASGGADTQYF
>TRBJ2-1|NA|TRBV30|NA
TGTGCCTGGAGGACAGGTTTTGGTGAGCAGTTCTTC
CAWRTGFGEQFF
>TRBJ2-2|TRBD1|TRBV5-1|NA
TGCGCCAGCAGCTTGGCACCAGGGGGCACCGGGGAGCTGTTTTTT
CASSLAPGGTGELFF
>TRBJ1-1|NA|TRBV6-5|NA
TGTGCCAGCAAACACACGGGGACTGAAGCTTTCTTT
CASKHTGTEAFF
>TRBJ2-5|TRBD2|TRBV7-2|NA
TGTGCCAGCAGCCGAAACGGGAGGTTTCAAGAGACCCAGTACTTC
CASSRNGRFQETQYF
>TRBJ1-1|NA|TRBV30|NA
TGTGCCTGGAGTATGCGGGCGAACACTGAAGCTTTCTTT
CAWSMRANTEAFF
>TRBJ2-2|TRBD1|TRBV2|NA
TGTGCCAGCAGTGGGGACAGGGGCACCGGGGAGCTGTTTTTT
CASSGDRGTGELFF
>TRBJ2-3|NA|TRBV5-4|NA
TGTGCCAGCAGCGGAACCGGGACACAGTATTTT
CASSGTGTQYF
>TRBJ2-1|TRBD2|TRBV7-9|NA
TGTGCCAGCAGTCCTAAACTAGCGGGGGGTTACAATGAGCAGTTCTTC
CASSPKLAGGYNEQFF
>TRBJ2-2|TRBD1|TRBV5-1|NA
TGCGCCAGCAGCGAGACAGGGGGACCCGGGGAGCTGTTTTTT
CASSETGGPGELFF
>TRBJ2-7|NA|TRBV27|NA
TGTGCCAGCAGGCTCCAGGTTGTCCCCACCTACGAGCAGTACTTC
CASRLQVVPTYEQYF
>TRBJ1-2|NA|TRBV4-2|NA
TGTGCCAGCAGCCAAGAGCACCCCAGCGGGGGCTATGGGTATGGCTACACCTTC
CASSQEHPSGGYGYGYTF
>TRBJ2-1|TRBD2|TRBV11-1|NA
TGTGCCAGCAGCCACCGTGGGACTAGCGGGAATTACAATGAGCAGTTCTTC
CASSHRGTSGNYNEQFF
>TRBJ2-2|NA|TRBV4-2|NA
TGTGCCAGCAGCCAAGAACGGGGGGCGATCGGGGAGCTGTTTTTT
CASSQERGAIGELFF
>TRBJ2-3|TRBD2|TRBV5-1|NA
TGCGCCAGCAGCATTAGCGGGAGAGACGCAGATACGCAGTATTTT
CASSISGRDADTQYF
>TRBJ2-2|NA|TRBV11-2|NA
TGTGCCAGCAGCTTGTCTCTAGCTTCCGGGGAGCTGTTTTTT
CASSLSLASGELFF
>TRBJ1-2|TRBD1|TRBV28|NA
TGTGCCAGCAGTTTACAGGGGGCAGGGGGAAACTATGGCTACACCTTC
CASSLQGAGGNYGYTF
>TRBJ1-2|TRBD1|TRBV7-2|once
TGTGCCAGCAGCCTCAACCCTGGACAGGGGTTAATTGGGGGCTATGGCTACACCTTC
CASSLNPGQGLIGGYGYTF
>TRBJ2-7|NA|TRBV1|NA
TGCACCAGCAGCCGACTAGCGGGAGTTTACGAGCAGTACTTC
CTSSRLAGVYEQYF
>TRBJ1-4|NA|TRBV4-1|NA
TGCGCCAGCAGCCAAGATCGGGGGATGGGTGAAAAACTGTTTTTT
CASSQDRGMGEKLFF
>TRBJ2-3|TRBD1|TRBV5-6|NA
TGTGCCAGCAGCTTAGGTGGGACAGGGTACACAGATACGCAGTATTTT
CASSLGGTGYTDTQYF
>TRBJ1-5|NA|TRBV6-1|once
TGTGCCAGCAGGGTACAGGCCGCTAGCAATCAGCCCCAGCATTTT
CASRVQAASNQPQHF
>TRBJ1-1|NA|TRBV6-5|NA
TGTGCCAGCAGTTACTCTGTGGCAGGGCAGAGGACTGAAGCTTTCTTT
CASSYSVAGQRTEAFF
>TRBJ2-2|NA|TRBV4-1|few
TGCGCCAGCAGCCAAGACACAGCGAACACCGGGGAGCTGTTTTTT
CASSQDTANTGELFF
>TRBJ1-5|TRBD1|TRBV6-1|NA
TGTGCCAGCAGCGGACAGGGAGGACAGCCCCAGCATTTT
CASSGQGGQPQHF
>TRBJ2-2|NA|TRBV7-9|NA
TGTGCCAGCGCAGGGCCGGCCGGGGAGCTGTTTTTT
CASAGPAGELFF
>TRBJ2-7|TRBD1|TRBV4-3|NA
TGCGCCAGCAGCCAGGACACAGGGGGCGTCGACGAGCAGTACTTC
CASSQDTGGVDEQYF
>TRBJ2-7|TRBD1|TRBV2|NA
TGTGCCAGCAGGGGGACAGGGAGCTCCTACGAGCAGTACTTC
CASRGTGSSYEQYF
>TRBJ1-2|TRBD1|TRBV18|few
TGTGCCAGCTCACCGTATACGACGGACAGGGGGACCAACAGCTACACCTTC
CASSPYTTDRGTNSYTF